One sample yielded the 7 T cell receptor beta chains listed below, sequenced in a study of read filtering for tumor transcriptome and immune sequencing. Molecular barcoded adaptors covering alpha/delta and beta/gamma chains were used on approximately 440 ng RNA. One entry per CDR3 protein results from TCRdb running MiXCR on the reads. The sample holds more than 100,000 distinct CDR3 sequences; roughly 13% are singletons and the top ten take around 8.3%. Specimen: a population of CD138-negative cells sorted from bone marrow. These receptors were collected from a donor aged 40 or over with multiple myeloma.

This clonotype was recorded many times. The chain employs TRBV20-1 and TRBJ2-2; TRBD2 aligns across 8 bases. CDR1 and CDR2 (germline): DFQATT, SNEGSKA (reference sequence). The ends lost 0 bases at V and 5 bases at J; junction bases unmatched: 5. This CDR3 has 15 residues. The CDR3 DNA follows: TGCAGTGCTAGAGATCGAGCGGGAGATACCGGGGAGCTGTTTTTT. Its translation is CSARDRAGDTGELFF.

The sample holds many counts of this clonotype. The chain couples TRBV29-1 to TRBJ2-3; D is unclear. With 4 bases removed from V and 6 bases from J, the gap between germline ends came to 11 bases. This CDR3 contains 12 residues. Germline lookup yields CDR1 SQVTM and CDR2 ANQGSEA. CDR3 sequence reads: CSVGTRPDTQYF. DNA for the CDR3: TGCAGCGTTGGGACCCGGCCGGATACGCAGTATTTT.

This clonotype has ten or more counts. V usage is TRBV15 and J usage is TRBJ2-5, with 12 bases aligning to TRBD2. J gave up 5 bases and V 5 bases, and 9 bases lay outside the gene matches. The CDR3 covers 16 residues. Germline V lookup: CDR1 LNHNV, CDR2 YYDKDF (reference sequence). CDR3 bases: TGTGCCACCAGCCCGTGGACTAGCGGGAATGGGGAGACCCAGTACTTC. Its translation is CATSPWTSGNGETQYF.

The gene calls are TRBV5-1 and TRBJ1-2; D call uncertain. CDR1 SGHRS and CDR2 YFSETQ come from the germline V gene. Trimming cost V 2 bases and J 3 bases, with 11 bases left between them. The CDR3 is 14 residues long. CDR3 sequence: CASSFENTDYGYTF. In DNA, the CDR3 is TGCGCCAGCAGCTTTGAGAACACCGACTATGGCTACACCTTC.

This clonotype showed up many times. This chain connects TRBV10-1 to TRBJ2-7, with 10 bases matching TRBD2. The V gene's germline CDR1 is WNHNN and CDR2 SYGVQD (reference sequence). Trimming removed 3 bases from V and 2 bases from J; junction bases left unmatched: 16. The length of the CDR3 is 19 residues. The CDR3 nucleotides are TGCGCCAGCAGTGAAGATCGACTAGCGGGTACCGCCCTACCCTACGAGCAGTACTTC. It encodes CASSEDRLAGTALPYEQYF.

At least ten counts were recorded for this clonotype. The V gene is TRBV5-1, the J gene TRBJ2-7, with 8 bases lining up with TRBD2. V lost 5 bases to trimming and J lost 4 bases; unmatched junction nucleotides: 11. The CDR3 is 15 amino acids. CDR1 SGHRS and CDR2 YFSETQ come from the germline V gene. The CDR3 DNA sequence: TGCGCCAGCAGACCAGCGGGAGCCTCCTGGTACGAGCAGTACTTC. This gives the protein CASRPAGASWYEQYF.

The CDR3 coding sequence is TGTGCCAGCAGTTCGGTGTCTGAGGTACGGGGGCAGTACTTC. Translation: CASSSVSEVRGQYF. The chain joins TRBV27 to TRBJ2-7; the D gene is possibly TRBD2 (5 bases). V dropped 4 bases and J dropped 9 bases, with 19 bases sitting between them. The CDR3 consists of 14 residues. CDR1 and CDR2 from the germline V gene are MNHEY and SMNVEV (reference sequence).